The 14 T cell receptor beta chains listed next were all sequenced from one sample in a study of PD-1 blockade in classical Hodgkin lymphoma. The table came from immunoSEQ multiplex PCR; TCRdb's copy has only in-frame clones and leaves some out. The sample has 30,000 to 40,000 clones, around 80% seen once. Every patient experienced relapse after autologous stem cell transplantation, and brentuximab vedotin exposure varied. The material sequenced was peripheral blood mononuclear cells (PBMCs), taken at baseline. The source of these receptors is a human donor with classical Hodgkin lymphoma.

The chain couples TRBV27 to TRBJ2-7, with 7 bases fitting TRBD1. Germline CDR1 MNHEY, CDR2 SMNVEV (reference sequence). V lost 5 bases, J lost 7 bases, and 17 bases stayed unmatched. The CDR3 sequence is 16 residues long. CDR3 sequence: CASSPRTGFDTLEQYF. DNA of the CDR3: TGTGCCAGCAGTCCTAGGACAGGTTTTGATACTTTGGAGCAGTACTTC.

The CDR3 protein is CASSLNNEQFF. In nucleotides, the CDR3 is TGCGCCAGCAGCCTTAACAATGAGCAGTTCTTC. The V and J genes are TRBV5-1 and TRBJ2-1; D unresolved. Trimming took 4 bases from V and 5 from J, leaving 4 bases between them. CDR3 length: 11 amino acids. In germline, CDR1 is SGHRS, CDR2 YFSETQ.

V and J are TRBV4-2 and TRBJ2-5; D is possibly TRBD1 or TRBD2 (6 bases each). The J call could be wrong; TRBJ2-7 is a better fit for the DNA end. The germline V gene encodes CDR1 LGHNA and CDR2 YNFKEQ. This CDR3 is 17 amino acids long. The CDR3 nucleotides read TGTGCCAGCAGCCAAGAGGGGGGCAGGGGACCCTTCTACGAGCAGTACTTC. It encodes CASSQEGGRGPFYEQYF.

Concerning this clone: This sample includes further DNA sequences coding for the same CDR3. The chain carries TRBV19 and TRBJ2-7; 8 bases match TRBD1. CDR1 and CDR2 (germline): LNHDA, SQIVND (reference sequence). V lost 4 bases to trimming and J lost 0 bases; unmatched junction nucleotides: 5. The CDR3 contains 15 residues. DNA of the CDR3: TGTGCCAGTAGTAGAGGACAGGGATTCTCCTACGAGCAGTACTTC. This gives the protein CASSRGQGFSYEQYF.

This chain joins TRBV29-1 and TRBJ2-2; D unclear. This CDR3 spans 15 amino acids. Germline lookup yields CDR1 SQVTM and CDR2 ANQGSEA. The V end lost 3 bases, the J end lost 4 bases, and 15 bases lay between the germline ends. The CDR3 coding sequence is TGCAGCGTTGAGATTGGGTGGATCGGCACCGGGGAGCTGTTTTTT. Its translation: CSVEIGWIGTGELFF.

This CDR3 reads CASSLSGLSYEQYF. The CDR3 coding sequence is TGCGCCAGCAGCTTGTCTGGCCTCTCCTACGAGCAGTACTTC. J is TRBJ2-7 and V is TRBV5-1, with no clear D. This CDR3 has 14 amino acids. Germline V gene sequence: CDR1 SGHRS, CDR2 YFSETQ. Trimming stripped 1 base from V and 0 bases from J, with 8 bases between.

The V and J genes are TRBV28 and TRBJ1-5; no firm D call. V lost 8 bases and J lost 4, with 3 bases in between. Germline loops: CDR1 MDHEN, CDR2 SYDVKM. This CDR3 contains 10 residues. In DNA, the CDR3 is TGTGCCAGCGGGAATCAGCCCCAGCATTTT. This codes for CASGNQPQHF.

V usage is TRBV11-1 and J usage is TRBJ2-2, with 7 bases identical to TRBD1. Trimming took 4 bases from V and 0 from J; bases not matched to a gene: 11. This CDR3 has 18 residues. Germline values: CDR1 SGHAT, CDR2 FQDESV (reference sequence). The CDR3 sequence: CASSSRPLGGANTGELFF. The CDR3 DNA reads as TGTGCCAGCAGCTCACGCCCCTTAGGGGGCGCGAACACCGGGGAGCTGTTTTTT.

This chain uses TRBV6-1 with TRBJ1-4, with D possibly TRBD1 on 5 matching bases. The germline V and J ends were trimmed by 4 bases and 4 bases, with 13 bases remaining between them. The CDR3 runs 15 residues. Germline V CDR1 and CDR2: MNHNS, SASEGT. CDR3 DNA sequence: TGTGCCAGCAGTGTCCCGCAGGGATTTAATGAAAAACTGTTTTTT. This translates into CASSVPQGFNEKLFF.

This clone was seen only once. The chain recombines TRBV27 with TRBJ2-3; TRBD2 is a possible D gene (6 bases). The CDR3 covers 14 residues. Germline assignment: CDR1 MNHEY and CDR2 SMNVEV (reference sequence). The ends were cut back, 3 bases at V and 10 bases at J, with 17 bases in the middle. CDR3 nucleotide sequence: TGTGCCAGCAGTTTGAGACTAGTACCCGGAGCGCAGTATTTT. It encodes CASSLRLVPGAQYF.

The CDR3 loop is CASSEYGGRNTEAFF. CDR3 bases: TGTGCCAGCAGTGAATACGGGGGGAGGAACACTGAAGCTTTCTTT. The gene calls are TRBV6-1 and TRBJ1-1; D is possibly TRBD1 (5 bases). V was clipped by 2 bases and J by 1 base, with 11 bases between them. CDR3 size: 15 residues. Germline assignment: CDR1 MNHNS and CDR2 SASEGT.

CDR3 in amino acids: CASSFGTSVTNEQFF. CDR3 in DNA: TGTGCCAGCAGCTTCGGGACTAGCGTAACCAATGAGCAGTTCTTC. The V call is TRBV7-3, the J call TRBJ2-1; 10 positions agree with TRBD2. Germline V CDR1 and CDR2: SGHTA, FQGTGA. With 3 bases clipped from V and 6 bases from J, the junction kept 5 bases outside the gene matches. The CDR3 runs 15 residues. Based on the CDR3 plus reference TRBV7-3 and TRBJ2-1, the full variable domain is GAGVSQTPSNKVTEKGKYVELRCDPISGHTALYWYRQSLGQGPEFLIYFQGTGAADDSGLPNDRFFAVRPEGSVSTLKIQRTERGDSAVYLCASSFGTSVTNEQFFGPGTRLTVL.

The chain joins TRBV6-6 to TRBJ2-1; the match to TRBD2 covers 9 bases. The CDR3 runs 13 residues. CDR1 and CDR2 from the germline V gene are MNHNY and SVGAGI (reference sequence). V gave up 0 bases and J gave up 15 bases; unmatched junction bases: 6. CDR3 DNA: TGTGCCAGCAGTTACTCTGCGGGAGGGCCAGTGTTCTTC. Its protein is CASSYSAGGPVFF.

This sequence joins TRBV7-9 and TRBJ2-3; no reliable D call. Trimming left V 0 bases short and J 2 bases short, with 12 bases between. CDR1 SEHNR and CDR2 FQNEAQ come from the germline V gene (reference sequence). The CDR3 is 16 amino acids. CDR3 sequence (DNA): TGTGCCAGCAGCTTAGCAGCCTATAAGACCACAGATACGCAGTATTTT. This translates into CASSLAAYKTTDTQYF. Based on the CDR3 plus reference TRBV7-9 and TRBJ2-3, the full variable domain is DTGVSQNPRHKITKRGQNVTFRCDPISEHNRLYWYRQTLGQGPEFLTYFQNEAQLEKSRLLSDRFSAERPKGSFSTLEIQRTEQGDSAMYLCASSLAAYKTTDTQYFGPGTRLTVL.